The 7 T cell receptor beta chains below were found in one sample sequenced in a study of blood T cell repertoires in COVID-19. Libraries were prepared by immunoSEQ multiplex PCR; TCRdb keeps only in-frame clonotypes and omits some of them. The data show around 400,000 clones, approximately 89% seen once. The specimen was PBMCs or T cells enriched from blood (not recorded which). All receptors derive from a woman between 40 and 55 years old who had been exposed to COVID-19.

This clone has a handful of counts. V usage is TRBV9 and J usage is TRBJ2-7; maybe TRBD2 (5 bases). V was shortened by 9 bases and J by 3 bases, with 13 bases between the two germline ends. From germline, CDR1 is SGDLS and CDR2 YYNGEE. This CDR3 is 12 amino acids long. This CDR3 reads CAITGFHYEQYF. DNA for the CDR3: TGTGCCATAACGGGATTTCACTACGAGCAGTACTTC.

V usage is TRBV18 and J usage is TRBJ2-2, with D possibly being TRBD2 (6 bases). CDR1 and CDR2 from the germline V gene are KGHSH and LQKENI. The V and J ends lost 0 bases and 7 bases respectively, with 9 bases between them. The CDR3 spans 14 residues. This CDR3 is CASSPPLGGGELFF. CDR3 nucleotide sequence: TGTGCCAGCTCACCACCGTTGGGAGGCGGGGAGCTGTTTTTT. The entire variable domain, with the rest obtained from reference TRBV18 and TRBJ2-2, is as follows: NAGVMQNPRHLVRRRGQEARLRCSPMKGHSHVYWYRQLPEEGLKFMVYLQKENIIDESGMPKERFSAEFPKEGPSILRIQQVVRGDSAAYFCASSPPLGGGELFFGEGSRLTVL.

The chain uses TRBV7-9 and TRBJ2-7, with 7 bases lining up with TRBD1. The CDR3 spans 15 residues. The V gene's germline CDR1 is SEHNR and CDR2 FQNEAQ (reference sequence). V lost 5 bases to trimming and J lost 6 bases; unmatched junction nucleotides: 13. This CDR3 is CASSPLGGQIGEQYF. The CDR3 DNA is TGTGCCAGCAGCCCCTTAGGGGGCCAAATAGGCGAGCAGTACTTC.

V is TRBV5-1 and J is TRBJ2-1; 12 bases agree with TRBD2. Per germline, CDR1 SGHRS and CDR2 YFSETQ. Trimming took 5 bases from V and 7 from J; bases not matched to a gene: 10. The CDR3 has 16 amino acids. The CDR3 loop is CASSFLAGGPGNEQFF. The CDR3 DNA follows: TGCGCCAGCAGTTTCCTAGCGGGGGGGCCGGGAAATGAGCAGTTCTTC.

V is TRBV5-1 and J is TRBJ2-7, with a tentative D call TRBD1 (6 bases). The CDR3 is 16 residues long. Germline V gene sequence: CDR1 SGHRS, CDR2 YFSETQ. Trimming shortened V by 4 bases and J by 6 bases, and 23 bases separated the two germline ends. CDR3 residues: CASSVRDTILVTEQYF. The CDR3 coding sequence is TGCGCCAGCAGCGTCCGGGACACCATCCTCGTGACCGAGCAGTACTTC.

This clone was observed once. The chain is built from TRBV29-1 and TRBJ1-2; 9 bases are a match to TRBD1. The V segment lost 6 bases and the J segment 2 bases; nucleotides outside the gene matches: 13. There are 16 residues in the CDR3. The germline V gene has CDR1 SQVTM and CDR2 ANQGSEA. The CDR3 loop is CSVGTGTGFSNYGYTF. The DNA of the CDR3 is TGCAGCGTCGGAACCGGGACAGGGTTTTCCAACTATGGCTACACCTTC. Based on the CDR3 plus reference TRBV29-1 and TRBJ1-2, the full variable domain is SAVISQKPSRDICQRGTSLTIQCQVDSQVTMMFWYRQQPGQSLTLIATANQGSEATYESGFVIDKFPISRPNLTFSTLTVSNMSPEDSSIYLCSVGTGTGFSNYGYTFGSGTRLTVV.

The V call is TRBV5-3, the J call TRBJ1-2, with a weak D call TRBD1 (6 bases). TRBV5-3 is an ORF, and what it does is uncertain. The CDR3 consists of 15 residues. Trimming cost V 4 bases and J 0 bases, with 13 bases left between them. The CDR3 DNA is TGTGCCAGAAGCCAGAGGAACAGGGCTAACTATGGCTACACCTTC. Translating it yields CARSQRNRANYGYTF.